The T cell receptor beta chain described here comes from a study of memory CD4+ T cells and cytomegalovirus serostatus. The sort gate was single viable CD3+CD4+CD8-CD45RO+ cells for memory CD4+ T cells. Authors' analysis steps: After removing out-of-frame reads, 2,204,828 distinct TCRbeta sequences remained. The table came from immunoSEQ multiplex PCR; TCRdb's copy has only in-frame clones and leaves some out. The V and J calls and clone size come from that table; D and trimming were worked out from the DNA. Here the sample spans around 44,000 clones, 75% to 85% being singletons. The sample consisted of memory CD4+ T cells from blood. The clonotype comes from an adult in good health and CMV-seronegative.

DNA of the CDR3: TGTGCCTGGAGTGGTGGAGGTGAAGGGCAGGGCTACACCTTC. This gives the protein CAWSGGGEGQGYTF. The rearrangement links TRBV30 to TRBJ1-2, with D unresolved. V was trimmed by 1 base and J by 8 bases, leaving 17 bases between them. Germline V lookup: CDR1 GTSNPN, CDR2 SVGIG (reference sequence). The CDR3 has 14 amino acids.